These 13 T cell receptor beta chains originate from one sample sequenced in a study of blood T cell repertoires in COVID-19. Sequenced by immunoSEQ multiplex PCR; TCRdb stores in-frame clones only, minus some. Among around 130,000 clones listed, about 75% were seen once. The sequenced sample was peripheral blood. The source of these receptors is a man aged 80 or over with acute or convalescent COVID-19.

This chain joins TRBV19 and TRBJ2-1, with 13 bases that match TRBD2. V was pared by 5 bases and J by 5 bases, with 9 bases of the junction left unmatched. CDR3 size: 17 residues. Germline V lookup: CDR1 LNHDA, CDR2 SQIVND (reference sequence). CDR3 in DNA: TGTGCCAGTAGTGTAAGACTAGCGGGAGGCCCCAACAATGAGCAGTTCTTC. Its translation is CASSVRLAGGPNNEQFF.

This chain joins TRBV2 and TRBJ1-1; D call uncertain. Trimming pared 6 bases from V and 1 base from J, leaving 12 bases between. CDR1 is SNHLY and CDR2 is FYNNEI in the germline V gene. This CDR3 region has 14 residues. CDR3 residues: CASRYLFGNTEAFF. The CDR3 coding sequence is TGTGCCAGCAGATACCTCTTCGGGAACACTGAAGCTTTCTTT.

The genes are TRBV15 and TRBJ2-3, with D hard to call. The length of the CDR3 is 11 residues. V shed 1 base and J shed 12 bases, with 8 bases lying between them. Germline V CDR1 and CDR2: LNHNV, YYDKDF (reference sequence). The CDR3 spells CATSRGPSQYF. The CDR3, as DNA: TGTGCCACCAGCAGAGGTCCATCCCAGTATTTT.

This clone was counted between two and nine times. The rearrangement joins TRBV18 to TRBJ2-3, with TRBD2 identical over 13 bases. The CDR3 runs to 17 residues. Germline V gives CDR1 KGHSH, CDR2 LQKENI. The V segment lost 0 bases and the J segment 5 bases; nucleotides outside the gene matches: 5. DNA of the CDR3: TGTGCCAGCTCACCACCGGGACTAGCGGGGCCCGGAGATACGCAGTATTTT. Protein product: CASSPPGLAGPGDTQYF.

The rearrangement uses TRBV13 and TRBJ2-2, with 8 bases fitting TRBD2. Germline trimming cut 9 bases from V and 3 bases from J; bases unmatched to any gene: 12. The length of the CDR3 is 16 residues. The germline V gene has CDR1 PRHDT and CDR2 FYEKMQ (reference sequence). In DNA form, the CDR3 reads TGTGCCAGTTTCTATACCGGGACTAGAGACACCGGGGAGCTGTTTTTT. Amino acid sequence: CASFYTGTRDTGELFF.

In its sample, this clone was seen once. Other DNA variants within this sample encode the same CDR3. V gene TRBV5-1 combines with J gene TRBJ1-1, with no clear D. There are 14 residues in the CDR3. CDR1 SGHRS and CDR2 YFSETQ come from the germline V gene. Trimming pared 0 bases from V and 1 base from J, leaving 7 bases between. CDR3 amino acids: CASSLVAGNTEAFF. The CDR3, as DNA: TGCGCCAGCAGCTTGGTGGCAGGGAACACTGAAGCTTTCTTT.

This chain uses TRBV5-4 with TRBJ2-7; 8 bases align to TRBD1. Germline-derived CDR1 and CDR2 are SGHNT and YYREEE (reference sequence). Trimming removed 1 base from V and 2 bases from J; junction bases left unmatched: 11. This CDR3 is 17 amino acids long. This CDR3 reads CASSLKVPGQGAYEQYF. The CDR3 bases are TGTGCCAGCAGCTTGAAGGTTCCCGGACAGGGCGCCTACGAGCAGTACTTC. Full variable domain (outside the CDR3, taken from reference TRBV5-4 and TRBJ2-7): ETGVTQSPTHLIKTRGQQVTLRCSSQSGHNTVSWYQQALGQGPQFIFQYYREEENGRGNFPPRFSGLQFPNYSSELNVNALELDDSALYLCASSLKVPGQGAYEQYFGPGTRLTVT.

The chain recombines TRBV12-2 with TRBJ2-6; the D call TRBD2 from the table was never checked on the DNA. TRBV12-2 is flagged as a pseudogene. The CDR3 is 16 amino acids. CDR3 nucleotides: TGTGCAAGTCGCTTAGAGCTTTGCTCTGGGGCCAACGTCCTGACTTTC. This codes for CASRLELCSGANVLTF.

In this sample, this clone turned up once. This chain's CDR3 is CASSGGQGGNQPQHF. The DNA of the CDR3 is TGTGCCAGCAGTGGGGGACAGGGAGGCAATCAGCCCCAGCATTTT. This chain joins TRBV28 and TRBJ1-5, with 9 nucleotides matching TRBD1. With V trimmed by 5 bases and J by 2 bases, 4 bases remained unmatched. The CDR3 extends over 15 amino acids. In germline, CDR1 is MDHEN, CDR2 SYDVKM. The full variable domain, with the rest looked up from reference TRBV28 and TRBJ1-5, is DVKVTQSSRYLVKRTGEKVFLECVQDMDHENMFWYRQDPGLGLRLIYFSYDVKMKEKGDIPEGYSVSREKKERFSLILESASTNQTSMYLCASSGGQGGNQPQHFGDGTRLSIL.

The chain couples TRBV6-5 to TRBJ2-3; the D gene is possibly TRBD2 (6 bases). The CDR3 is made up of 13 amino acids. Germline V CDR1 and CDR2: MNHEY, SVGAGI. The germline V and J ends were trimmed by 10 bases and 4 bases, with 15 bases remaining between them. The CDR3 region is CATLGGYSDTQYF. CDR3 coding DNA: TGTGCCACCCTTGGGGGGTATTCAGATACGCAGTATTTT.

As concerns this clone: This may be a read error: a much more frequent sequence differs by one nucleotide. The same CDR3 is also encoded by other DNA sequences in this sample. The rearrangement links TRBV11-2 to TRBJ1-1; D gene uncertain. The CDR3 consists of 12 residues. Between the trimmed V and J ends, which lost 4 bases and 4 bases, there was a span of 7 bases. Germline values: CDR1 SGHAT, CDR2 FQNNGV. The CDR3 DNA sequence: TGTGCCAGCAGCTCCCGGTTCACTGAAGCTTTCTTT. Its protein is CASSSRFTEAFF.

The rearrangement uses TRBV15 and TRBJ2-3, with TRBD2 matching 9 bases. The CDR3 covers 16 residues. Trimming cost V 3 bases and J 0 bases; bases outside gene matches: 4. Germline CDR1 LNHNV, CDR2 YYDKDF (reference sequence). In DNA form, the CDR3 reads TGTGCCACCAGCAGCAGCGGGGGGCGTAGCACAGATACGCAGTATTTT. Its translation is CATSSSGGRSTDTQYF.

V gene TRBV7-9 combines with J gene TRBJ2-6; D not certain. CDR3 length equals 17 residues. Trimming took 5 bases from V and 0 from J, leaving 14 bases between them. The germline V gene has CDR1 SEHNR and CDR2 FQNEAQ (reference sequence). CDR3 residues: CASSQTRSGSGANVLTF. CDR3 DNA sequence: TGTGCCAGCAGCCAAACTCGTTCAGGCTCTGGGGCCAACGTCCTGACTTTC.